The present TCR beta chain was sequenced within a study of cytomegalovirus exposure and HLA in healthy donors. Trimming took 7 bases from V and 7 from J; bases not matched to a gene: 15. This CDR3 is built from 17 residues. From germline, CDR1 is SGHVS and CDR2 FQNEAQ. A multiplex PCR was run with 60 Vbeta primers and 13 Jbeta primers. TCRdb's copy holds only in-frame clones and misses some; the assay was immunoSEQ multiplex PCR. The data contain 60,000 or so clones, 89% of them singletons. Input material: PBMCs. The chain is built from TRBV7-8 and TRBJ2-2; 10 positions match TRBD2. The sequence was collected from a man under 40 in good health and CMV-seropositive. DNA for the CDR3: TGTGCCAGCACGACTCTCGGAGCGGGAGGGATGGGCGGGGAGCTGTTTTTT. Amino acids: CASTTLGAGGMGGELFF.